Given below is one T cell receptor (beta chain) in context. Its target is not known. Losses at the gene ends were 0 bases for V and 2 bases for J; bases not matched to a gene: 3. The length of the CDR3 is 15 residues. Germline CDR1 is KGHSH and CDR2 is LQKENI. The data belong to a study of shared clonotypes between healthy human individuals. Study-wide results and caveats: A generally larger estimated richness was seen in naive subsets than in memory subsets.

Per the original methods: ImmunoSEQ sequences covered only the junction and lacked quality scores; filtering therefore differed. Method: immunoSEQ multiplex PCR; TCRdb's copy keeps in-frame clones and lacks some. Clonal size and the V and J genes are those of that table, whereas D and trimming came from the DNA. This table has 2 million to 2.5 million clones, 90% to 95% appearing once. The origin of this receptor is a man between 18 and 29 years old in good health. Some clones in this sample may be carry-over from other donors' samples. Sample: naive CD4+ T cells from PBMCs. Subset in this sample: CD45RA+ positively selected. The chain has TRBV18 and TRBJ2-7; 8 bases agree with TRBD1. The CDR3: CASSPPDRVPYEQYF. The CDR3 DNA is TGTGCCAGCTCACCACCGGACAGGGTCCCCTACGAGCAGTACTTC.